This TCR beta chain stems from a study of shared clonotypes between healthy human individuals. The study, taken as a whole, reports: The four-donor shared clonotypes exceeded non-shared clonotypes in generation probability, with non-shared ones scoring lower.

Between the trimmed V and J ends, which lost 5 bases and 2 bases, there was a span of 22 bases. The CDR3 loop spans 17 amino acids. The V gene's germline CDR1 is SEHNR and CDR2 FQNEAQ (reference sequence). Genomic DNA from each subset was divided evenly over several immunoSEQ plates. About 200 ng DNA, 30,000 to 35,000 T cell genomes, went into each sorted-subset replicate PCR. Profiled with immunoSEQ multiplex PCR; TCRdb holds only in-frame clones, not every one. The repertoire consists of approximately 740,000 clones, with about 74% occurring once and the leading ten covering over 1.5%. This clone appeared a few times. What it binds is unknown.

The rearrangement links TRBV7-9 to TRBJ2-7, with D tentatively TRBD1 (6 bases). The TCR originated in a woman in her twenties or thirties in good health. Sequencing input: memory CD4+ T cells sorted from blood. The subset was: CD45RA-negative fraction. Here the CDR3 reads CASSDNPQGRGTYEQYF. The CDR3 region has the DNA TGTGCCAGCAGCGACAACCCCCAGGGCAGGGGCACCTACGAGCAGTACTTC.